This paragraph reports one T cell receptor beta chain. Researchers ran the PCR with 60 Vbeta and 13 Jbeta primers. Measured with immunoSEQ multiplex PCR; TCRdb has only the in-frame clones, and not every one. The table has about 82,000 clones, approximately 79% seen once. The sample is drawn from a study of cytomegalovirus exposure and HLA in healthy donors. About the study: Earlier findings included some 120 million unique TCR beta sequences obtained from 150 million to 200 million T cells.

The germline gives CDR1 MNHNS, CDR2 SASEGT. The length of the CDR3 is 15 residues. J lost 3 bases, V lost 6 bases, and 4 bases had no gene match. The V gene is TRBV6-1, the J gene TRBJ2-7; 14 positions agree with TRBD2. Sequencing used PBMCs. The sequence derives from a human donor in good health. CDR3 amino acids: CASSWGLAGDYEQYF. CDR3 nucleotides: TGTGCCAGCAGCTGGGGACTAGCGGGGGACTACGAGCAGTACTTC.